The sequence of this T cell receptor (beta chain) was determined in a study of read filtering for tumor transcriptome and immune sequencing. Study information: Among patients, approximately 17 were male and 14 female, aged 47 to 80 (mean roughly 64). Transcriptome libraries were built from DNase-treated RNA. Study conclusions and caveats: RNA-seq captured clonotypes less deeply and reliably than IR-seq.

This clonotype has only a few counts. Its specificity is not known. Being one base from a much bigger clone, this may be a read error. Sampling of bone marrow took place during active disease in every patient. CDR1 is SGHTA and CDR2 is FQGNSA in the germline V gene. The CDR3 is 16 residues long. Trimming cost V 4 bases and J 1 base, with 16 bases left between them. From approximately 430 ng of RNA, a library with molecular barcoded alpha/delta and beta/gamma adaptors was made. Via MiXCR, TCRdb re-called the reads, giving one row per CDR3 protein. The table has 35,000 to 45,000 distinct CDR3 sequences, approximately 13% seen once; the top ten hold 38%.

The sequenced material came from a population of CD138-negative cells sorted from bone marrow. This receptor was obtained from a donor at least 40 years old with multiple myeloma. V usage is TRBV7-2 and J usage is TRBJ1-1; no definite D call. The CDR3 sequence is CASSSASGTRNTEAFF. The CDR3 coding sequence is TGTGCCAGCAGCTCCGCCTCAGGCACAAGGAACACTGAAGCTTTCTTT.